The 31 T cell receptor beta chains listed next were all sequenced from one sample in a study of blood T cell repertoires in COVID-19. The protocol was immunoSEQ multiplex PCR, while the TCRdb copy is restricted to in-frame clones and leaves out a portion. The sample includes about 200,000 clones, around 88% seen only once; the top ten take 1.5%. Sequencing input: peripheral blood. These receptors originate from a man in his late teens or twenties with active or convalescent COVID-19.

This chain uses TRBV25-1 with TRBJ1-4, with D perhaps TRBD1 (6 bases). CDR3 size: 14 residues. Trimming left V 6 bases short and J 7 bases short, with 15 bases between. Germline V gene sequence: CDR1 MGHDK, CDR2 SYGVNS. CDR3 residues: CASSMTAGVEKLFF. The CDR3 DNA reads TGTGCCAGCAGCATGACCGCAGGGGTTGAAAAACTGTTTTTT.

This clone was seen a single time. V is TRBV28 and J is TRBJ1-5; D might be TRBD1 (5 bases). The CDR3 is made up of 18 amino acids. Germline V gene sequence: CDR1 MDHEN, CDR2 SYDVKM. The V end lost 6 bases, the J end lost 6 bases, and 27 bases lay between the germline ends. CDR3 protein: CASRWSRGFTRPGQPQHF. CDR3 DNA: TGTGCCAGCAGATGGTCCCGGGGGTTCACCAGGCCAGGTCAGCCCCAGCATTTT.

This sequence joins TRBV6-5 and TRBJ1-2; 12 nucleotides agree with TRBD1. Germline CDR1 is MNHEY and CDR2 is SVGAGI. V gave up 8 bases and J gave up 7 bases; unmatched junction bases: 8. CDR3 length equals 14 residues. CDR3 nucleotides: TGTGCCAGCTCACCGGGACAGGGGGCTGTTGGCTACACCTTC. It codes for CASSPGQGAVGYTF.

The rearrangement uses TRBV5-1 and TRBJ2-1; 12 positions agree with TRBD2. Germline values: CDR1 SGHRS, CDR2 YFSETQ. The CDR3 extends over 17 amino acids. After removal of 0 bases from V and 3 bases from J, the junction contained 4 bases not matched to a gene. The CDR3 sequence: CASSLGLAGDYYNEQFF. The CDR3 region has the DNA TGCGCCAGCAGCTTGGGACTAGCGGGAGATTACTACAATGAGCAGTTCTTC. Full variable domain (rest looked up from reference TRBV5-1 and TRBJ2-1): KAGVTQTPRYLIKTRGQQVTLSCSPISGHRSVSWYQQTPGQGLQFLFEYFSETQRNKGNFPGRFSGRQFSNSRSEMNVSTLELGDSALYLCASSLGLAGDYYNEQFFGPGTRLTVL.

This clone was recorded only once. The rearrangement joins TRBV29-1 to TRBJ2-7; TRBD1 aligns across 9 bases. The junction had 9 bases not matched to a gene; V was cut back by 4 bases and J by 5 bases. The CDR3 has 14 residues. From germline, CDR1 is SQVTM and CDR2 ANQGSEA. The CDR3 loop is CSVAVGTGKDEQYF. The CDR3 DNA follows: TGCAGCGTTGCGGTGGGGACAGGGAAAGACGAGCAGTACTTC.

The V and J genes are TRBV30 and TRBJ2-7; possibly TRBD2 for D (7 bases). CDR3 length: 11 residues. V was cut by 1 base and J by 10 bases, with 11 bases left in between. In germline, CDR1 is GTSNPN, CDR2 SVGIG (reference sequence). The CDR3 region has the DNA TGTGCCTGGAGTGGCGGGGGCTCTCAGTACTTC. Translating gives CAWSGGGSQYF.

The chain couples TRBV19 to TRBJ1-5; D may be TRBD1 (6 bases). Germline CDR1 and CDR2: LNHDA and SQIVND (reference sequence). The CDR3 is made up of 17 amino acids. The ends were cut back, 5 bases at V and 7 bases at J, with 24 bases in the middle. This chain's CDR3 is CASSSPGQSLLGQPQHF. The CDR3 DNA is TGTGCCAGTAGTTCCCCAGGACAGTCGCTCCTCGGCCAGCCCCAGCATTTT.

In this sample, this clone turned up once. The V gene is TRBV10-2, the J gene TRBJ1-4; 7 nucleotides line up with TRBD1. V gave up 6 bases and J gave up 7 bases; unmatched junction bases: 5. From germline, CDR1 is WSHSY and CDR2 SAAADI. The length of the CDR3 is 13 residues. For the CDR3, the DNA is TGCGCCAGCAGAGACAGGGTTGGTGAAAAACTGTTTTTT. Amino acid sequence: CASRDRVGEKLFF.

The chain joins TRBV5-6 to TRBJ1-2; D not certain. The CDR3 length is 15 residues. Germline-derived CDR1 and CDR2 are SGHDT and YYEEEE. V was cut by 1 base and J by 1 base, with 11 bases left in between. CDR3 protein: CASSLPGRSNYGYTF. CDR3 coding DNA: TGTGCCAGCAGCTTGCCTGGCAGAAGTAACTATGGCTACACCTTC. Complete variable domain (other parts from reference TRBV5-6 and TRBJ1-2): DAGVTQSPTHLIKTRGQQVTLRCSPKSGHDTVSWYQQALGQGPQFIFQYYEEEERQRGNFPDRFSGHQFPNYSSELNVNALLLGDSALYLCASSLPGRSNYGYTFGSGTRLTVV.

The chain couples TRBV18 to TRBJ2-1; 8 bases line up with TRBD1. Germline lookup yields CDR1 KGHSH and CDR2 LQKENI. V lost 0 bases to trimming and J lost 6 bases; unmatched junction nucleotides: 4. CDR3 length: 15 residues. CDR3 loop: CASSPPATGVNEQFF. CDR3 DNA: TGTGCCAGCTCACCACCTGCGACAGGGGTCAATGAGCAGTTCTTC.

The chain combines TRBV25-1 with TRBJ1-5; 10 bases map to TRBD1. Per the germline V gene, CDR1 is MGHDK and CDR2 is SYGVNS. Trimming at V came to 5 bases and at J to 6 bases, leaving 4 bases not matched to a gene. The CDR3 has 14 amino acids. CDR3 residues: CASSNGQGGQPQHF. CDR3 nucleotide sequence: TGTGCCAGCAGTAACGGACAGGGGGGTCAGCCCCAGCATTTT.

The CDR3 nucleotides are TGTGCCAGCAGCTTCAGTGGGGAGGAAAAACTGTTTTTT. Protein product: CASSFSGEEKLFF. V is TRBV5-5 and J is TRBJ1-4; no clear D. The length of the CDR3 is 13 residues. V was shortened by 2 bases and J by 8 bases, with 10 bases between the two germline ends. Per the germline V gene, CDR1 is SGHKS and CDR2 is YYEKEE (reference sequence).

The V call is TRBV5-6, the J call TRBJ1-1; D is possibly TRBD1 (5 bases). V was clipped by 0 bases and J by 5 bases, with 14 bases between them. This CDR3 contains 15 residues. Germline-derived CDR1 and CDR2 are SGHDT and YYEEEE. For the CDR3, the DNA is TGTGCCAGCAGCTTGGTGTTGGGGGGAGCAACTGAAGCTTTCTTT. This codes for CASSLVLGGATEAFF.

This clone has a handful of counts. The genes are TRBV2 and TRBJ2-1; TRBD2 agrees at 7 bases. The germline CDR1 and CDR2 sequences are SNHLY and FYNNEI. Losses at the gene ends were 0 bases for V and 2 bases for J; bases not matched to a gene: 1. The CDR3 length is 15 residues. As DNA, the CDR3 is TGTGCCAGCAGTGAAGCGGGAGGGCCCTACAATGAGCAGTTCTTC. It is translated as CASSEAGGPYNEQFF.

The V gene is TRBV7-3, the J gene TRBJ1-2, with D maybe TRBD1 (6 bases). V was cut by 3 bases and J by 8 bases, with 13 bases left in between. From germline, CDR1 is SGHTA and CDR2 FQGTGA. This CDR3 contains 13 residues. Here the CDR3 DNA reads TGTGCCAGCAGCTTCGGGGGGCTATTAGGCTACACCTTC. Encoded protein: CASSFGGLLGYTF.

The genes are TRBV29-1 and TRBJ2-1; D perhaps matches TRBD1 (6 bases). V was trimmed by 3 bases and J by 0 bases, leaving 15 bases between them. The V gene's germline CDR1 is SQVTM and CDR2 ANQGSEA. This CDR3 has 16 residues. CDR3 protein: CSVETGNSHSYNEQFF. Here the CDR3 DNA reads TGCAGCGTTGAGACAGGCAACAGTCACTCCTACAATGAGCAGTTCTTC.

The genes are TRBV6-2 or TRBV6-3 and TRBJ2-7; D gene ambiguous. The CDR3 loop spans 14 amino acids. Trimming cost V 5 bases and J 6 bases, with 17 bases left between them. From germline, CDR1 is MNHEY and CDR2 SVGEGT. CDR3 nucleotides: TGTGCCAGCAGTGACACCTATCCTCTCCCCGAGCAGTACTTC. Translating it yields CASSDTYPLPEQYF.

V gene TRBV10-3 combines with J gene TRBJ1-4; D remains unclear. The V end lost 2 bases, the J end lost 8 bases, and 9 bases lay between the germline ends. Germline values: CDR1 ENHRY, CDR2 SYGVKD. This CDR3 has 13 amino acids. The CDR3, as DNA: TGTGCCATCAGTGAGGACACGAGAGAAAAACTGTTTTTT. Protein product: CAISEDTREKLFF.

The chain carries TRBV18 and TRBJ1-5; D ambiguous. CDR1 is KGHSH and CDR2 is LQKENI in the germline V gene. The length of the CDR3 is 13 residues. V lost 2 bases and J 2 bases, leaving 4 bases between the germline ends. In nucleotides, the CDR3 is TGTGCCAGCTCACCATCTGGCAATCAGCCCCAGCATTTT. The encoded protein is CASSPSGNQPQHF.

The V and J genes are TRBV7-2 and TRBJ1-2, with 7 bases matching TRBD1. The CDR3 consists of 17 residues. Trimming at V came to 3 bases and at J to 4 bases, leaving 14 bases not matched to a gene. Germline lookup yields CDR1 SGHTA and CDR2 FQGNSA. The CDR3 sequence is CASSFSRGQTDGYGYTF. The CDR3 nucleotides read TGTGCCAGCAGCTTCTCCCGGGGACAGACAGATGGCTATGGCTACACCTTC.

The gene calls are TRBV19 and TRBJ2-4; 7 nucleotides line up with TRBD1. CDR1 and CDR2 (germline): LNHDA, SQIVND (reference sequence). J was trimmed by 6 bases and V by 5 bases; bases with no gene match: 1. CDR3 size: 12 residues. The CDR3 bases are TGTGCCAGTAGTGCAGGGGGAAACATTCAGTACTTC. It yields the protein CASSAGGNIQYF.

This chain connects TRBV5-4 to TRBJ2-7; 9 bases line up with TRBD1. This CDR3 contains 15 residues. Germline-derived CDR1 and CDR2 are SGHNT and YYREEE (reference sequence). The ends lost 5 bases at V and 0 bases at J; junction bases unmatched: 6. In nucleotides, the CDR3 is TGTGCCAGCAGGTCGACAGGGGGTTCCTCCTACGAGCAGTACTTC. Protein sequence: CASRSTGGSSYEQYF.

This chain uses TRBV7-3 with TRBJ1-1, with D tentatively TRBD1 (6 bases). V was cut by 2 bases and J by 7 bases, with 17 bases left in between. The length of the CDR3 is 15 residues. Germline V CDR1 and CDR2: SGHTA, FQGTGA. CDR3 coding DNA: TGTGCCAGCAGCTTAGGTATAGGGGGTGGTAATGAAGCTTTCTTT. Protein sequence: CASSLGIGGGNEAFF.

The chain is built from TRBV27 and TRBJ1-3; D remains unclear. Germline values: CDR1 MNHEY, CDR2 SMNVEV (reference sequence). The ends were cut back, 9 bases at V and 3 bases at J, with 30 bases in the middle. This CDR3 region has 19 residues. The chain's CDR3 is CARPKTPPFREPDGNTIYF. CDR3 nucleotide sequence: TGTGCCAGACCGAAGACCCCGCCCTTTCGGGAGCCGGATGGAAACACCATATATTTT.

This chain links TRBV28 with TRBJ1-2, with 8 nucleotides matching TRBD1. Unmatched junction bases numbered 2, after V lost 4 bases and J lost 4 bases. CDR1 is MDHEN, CDR2 SYDVKM, per germline. This CDR3 contains 13 residues. The CDR3 loop reads CASSYTGGYGYTF. CDR3 sequence (DNA): TGTGCCAGCAGTTACACAGGGGGCTATGGCTACACCTTC.

The chain recombines TRBV6-5 with TRBJ1-4; D gene uncertain. CDR3 length equals 13 residues. Germline CDR1 reads MNHEY; CDR2 reads SVGAGI. V shed 3 bases and J shed 7 bases, with 9 bases lying between them. DNA for the CDR3: TGTGCCAGCAGTTATGGCCAGGTTGAAAAACTGTTTTTT. It codes for CASSYGQVEKLFF.

The genes are TRBV28 and TRBJ1-2; 11 positions agree with TRBD1. The CDR3 covers 17 residues. J lost 0 bases, V lost 4 bases, and 7 bases had no gene match. CDR1 is MDHEN and CDR2 is SYDVKM in the germline V gene. The CDR3: CASSSGDRGWANYGYTF. The DNA of the CDR3 is TGTGCCAGCAGTTCCGGGGACAGGGGGTGGGCTAACTATGGCTACACCTTC.

This chain links TRBV10-2 with TRBJ2-7; the match to TRBD2 covers 7 bases. Germline assignment: CDR1 WSHSY and CDR2 SAAADI. CDR3 length equals 15 residues. Trimming at V came to 2 bases and at J to 0 bases, leaving 4 bases not matched to a gene. CDR3 loop: CASSEVRGSSYEQYF. CDR3 sequence (DNA): TGCGCCAGCAGTGAGGTGCGGGGGAGCTCCTACGAGCAGTACTTC.

This sequence joins TRBV6-6 and TRBJ1-6; D remains ambiguous. The CDR3 has 11 residues. The germline CDR1 and CDR2 sequences are MNHNY and SVGAGI (reference sequence). Trimming took 4 bases from V and 16 from J, leaving 11 bases between them. As DNA, the CDR3 is TGTGCCAGCAGTTCAGAACGCGGACTCCACTTT. As protein: CASSSERGLHF.

This chain uses TRBV18 with TRBJ2-2; 12 bases are a match to TRBD2. Germline values: CDR1 KGHSH, CDR2 LQKENI. V was pared by 6 bases and J by 4 bases, with 15 bases of the junction left unmatched. The CDR3 covers 19 residues. The CDR3 DNA reads TGTGCCAGCTCTCAACTAGCGGGAGGCGATAAGGATAGCACCGGGGAGCTGTTTTTT. Translation gives CASSQLAGGDKDSTGELFF.

In DNA, the CDR3 is TGTGCCAGCAGCCCGTTCTACAATGAGCAGTTCTTC. Amino acid sequence: CASSPFYNEQFF. The V gene is TRBV25-1, the J gene TRBJ2-1; D not resolved. Germline CDR1 reads MGHDK; CDR2 reads SYGVNS. V was clipped by 6 bases and J by 3 bases, with 6 bases between them. This CDR3 contains 12 residues. Drawing the rest from reference TRBV25-1 and TRBJ2-1, the complete variable domain is EADIYQTPRYLVIGTGKKITLECSQTMGHDKMYWYQQDPGMELHLIHYSYGVNSTEKGDLSSESTVSRIRTEHFPLTLESARPSHTSQYLCASSPFYNEQFFGPGTRLTVL.